The 2 T cell receptor beta chains reported below all come from one sample, sequenced in a study of cytomegalovirus exposure and HLA in healthy donors. The PCR made use of 60 Vbeta and 13 Jbeta primers. Some clones are missing from TCRdb's copy, which holds only in-frame ones; the method was immunoSEQ multiplex PCR. Among about 99,000 clones listed, about 80% were seen once. Material for sequencing was PBMCs. Receptor source: a male donor in good health and CMV-seropositive.

CDR3 sequence (DNA): TGCAGCACCCAGGACAGGGGGTTCAATATGAACACTGAAGCTTTCTTT. It specifies CSTQDRGFNMNTEAFF. The V gene is TRBV29-1, the J gene TRBJ1-1; TRBD1 agrees at 10 bases. Germline values: CDR1 SQVTM, CDR2 ANQGSEA. The CDR3 is 16 residues long. The V segment lost 8 bases and the J segment 0 bases; nucleotides outside the gene matches: 12.

The J gene is TRBJ2-7, the V gene TRBV2; a weak D match, TRBD1 (6 bases). CDR1 SNHLY and CDR2 FYNNEI come from the germline V gene. V was trimmed by 6 bases and J by 4 bases, leaving 10 bases between them. This CDR3 is 12 amino acids long. CDR3 DNA sequence: TGTGCCAGCAGCTACCAGGGGTACGAGCAGTACTTC. Its protein product is CASSYQGYEQYF. The entire variable domain, with the rest obtained from reference TRBV2 and TRBJ2-7, is as follows: EPEVTQTPSHQVTQMGQEVILRCVPISNHLYFYWYRQILGQKVEFLVSFYNNEISEKSEIFDDQFSVERPDGSNFTLKIRSTKLEDSAMYFCASSYQGYEQYFGPGTRLTVT.